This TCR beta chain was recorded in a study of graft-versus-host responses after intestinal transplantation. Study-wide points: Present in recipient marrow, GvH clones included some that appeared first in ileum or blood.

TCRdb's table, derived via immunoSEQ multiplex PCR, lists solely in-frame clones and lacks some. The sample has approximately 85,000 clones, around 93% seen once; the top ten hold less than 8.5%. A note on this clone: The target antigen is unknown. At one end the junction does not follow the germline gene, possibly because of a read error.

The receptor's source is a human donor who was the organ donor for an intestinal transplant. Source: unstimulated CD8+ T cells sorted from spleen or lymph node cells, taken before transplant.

CDR3 nucleotide sequence: TGTGCCAGCAGCAAAGAGGGTAGGGGACAGAGACTCTATGGCTACATCTTC. Translated: CASSKEGRGQRLYGYIF. The chain recombines TRBV9 with TRBJ1-2; TRBD1 matches 7 bases. CDR1 is SGDLS, CDR2 YYNGEE, per germline. The CDR3 contains 17 residues.